This T cell receptor (beta chain) comes out of a study of control samples from healthy donors and cancer patients. Assay used: immunoSEQ multiplex PCR; TCRdb lists only in-frame clones, some missing. The data contain just over 15,000 clones, 80% to 90% of them singletons. The CDR3 has 14 amino acids. V gave up 4 bases and J gave up 6 bases, with 13 bases separating them. Per the germline V gene, CDR1 is MNHEY and CDR2 is SVGAGI. The chain joins TRBV6-5 to TRBJ2-1; D uncertain. This TCR was sampled from a woman in her 70s with colorectal cancer. The sequenced sample consisted of PBMCs. The CDR3: CASSSAGWGNEQFF. For the CDR3, the DNA is TGTGCCAGCAGTTCGGCAGGTTGGGGCAATGAGCAGTTCTTC.